Listed here are 30 T cell receptor beta chains from one sample, sequenced in a study of blood T cell repertoires in COVID-19. TCRdb's table, derived via immunoSEQ multiplex PCR, lists solely in-frame clones and lacks some. There are over 110,000 clones in the sample; about nine tenths occur only once, and 25% to 30% lies in the top ten. The sample consisted of peripheral blood. The source is a human donor in a cohort sampled during active COVID-19.

This chain uses TRBV5-4 with TRBJ2-6; 7 positions match TRBD1. This CDR3 has 17 amino acids. With V trimmed by 0 bases and J by 4 bases, 7 bases remained unmatched. CDR1 and CDR2 from the germline V gene are SGHNT and YYREEE (reference sequence). CDR3 nucleotides: TGTGCCAGCAGCTTGGCGGGCAGGGGGTCAGGGGCCAACGTCCTGACTTTC. Translation: CASSLAGRGSGANVLTF.

The V call is TRBV3-1 (or the pseudogene TRBV3-2), the J call TRBJ2-2; TRBD2 aligns across 7 bases. Trimming at V came to 2 bases and at J to 0 bases, leaving 9 bases not matched to a gene. This CDR3 is built from 18 residues. CDR1 LGHDT and CDR2 YNNKEL come from the germline V gene (reference sequence). The CDR3 DNA reads as TGTGCCAGCAGCCAACCGAAGGGCGGGGGAACGAACACCGGGGAGCTGTTTTTT. Translated, it gives CASSQPKGGGTNTGELFF.

The V and J genes are TRBV7-2 and TRBJ2-3; TRBD2 agrees at 11 bases. Germline CDR1 reads SGHTA; CDR2 reads FQGNSA. V was clipped by 5 bases and J by 2 bases; unmatched bases: 6. The CDR3 sequence is 16 residues long. DNA of the CDR3: TGTGCCAGCAGCCCTCGACTAGCGGGGATCACAGATACGCAGTATTTT. Translation: CASSPRLAGITDTQYF.

J is TRBJ1-2 and V is TRBV27; D is uncertain. The CDR3 totals 13 residues. The germline V gene encodes CDR1 MNHEY and CDR2 SMNVEV (reference sequence). The V end was cut by 6 bases, the J end by 8 bases, with 16 bases between. CDR3 in amino acids: CASRRGGYGGYTF. Here the CDR3 DNA reads TGTGCCAGCAGGCGTGGAGGGTACGGAGGCTACACCTTC.

The CDR3 region is CASSFSSGNTIYF. The CDR3 DNA follows: TGTGCCAGCAGTTTCTCCTCTGGAAACACCATATATTTT. The chain joins TRBV12-3 or TRBV12-4 to TRBJ1-3; D is undetermined. The CDR3 runs 13 residues. The V end was cut by 3 bases, the J end by 0 bases, with 3 bases between.

The chain uses TRBV11-2 and TRBJ2-5; TRBD2 aligns across 10 bases. This CDR3 has 16 residues. V gave up 5 bases and J gave up 3 bases; unmatched junction bases: 9. The germline CDR1 and CDR2 sequences are SGHAT and FQNNGV. The CDR3 reads CASSAPSGGLKETQYF. CDR3 coding DNA: TGTGCCAGCAGCGCACCTAGCGGGGGCTTAAAAGAGACCCAGTACTTC.

The chain combines TRBV6-5 with TRBJ2-5, with 7 bases lining up with TRBD1. Germline V lookup: CDR1 MNHEY, CDR2 SVGAGI. The ends lost 2 bases at V and 2 bases at J; junction bases unmatched: 8. The CDR3 consists of 16 residues. Written as DNA, the CDR3 is TGTGCCAGCAGTTACCAGACCGGGACAGTTCAAGAGACCCAGTACTTC. Translation gives CASSYQTGTVQETQYF.

V is TRBV4-2 and J is TRBJ2-3, with a possible D match to TRBD1 (6 bases). The CDR3 has 15 residues. CDR1 and CDR2 from the germline V gene are LGHNA and YNFKEQ. V was cut by 1 base and J by 6 bases, with 14 bases left in between. DNA for the CDR3: TGTGCCAGCAGCCAAGGAAGTACAGGGCTTGATACGCAGTATTTT. Translating it yields CASSQGSTGLDTQYF.

The chain employs TRBV4-1 and TRBJ2-7; 9 bases align to TRBD1. The CDR3 length is 15 residues. Germline V lookup: CDR1 MGHRA, CDR2 YSYEKL. Germline trimming cut 1 base from V and 5 bases from J; bases unmatched to any gene: 6. The CDR3 sequence: CASSQVMRTGDEQYF. CDR3 sequence (DNA): TGCGCCAGCAGCCAAGTGATGAGGACAGGGGACGAGCAGTACTTC.

The V call is TRBV6-5, the J call TRBJ2-7, with 7 bases identical to TRBD1. The germline V gene encodes CDR1 MNHEY and CDR2 SVGAGI. The V segment lost 6 bases and the J segment 2 bases; nucleotides outside the gene matches: 10. The CDR3 runs 15 residues. The CDR3 region has the DNA TGTGCCAGCAGCGTCATTGACAGGGTAGCCTACGAGCAGTACTTC. This codes for CASSVIDRVAYEQYF.

CDR3 in DNA: TGTGCCAGCACCTCACCGGGGGGCTACGAGCAGTACTTC. It codes for CASTSPGGYEQYF. The chain couples TRBV7-9 to TRBJ2-7; 7 positions agree with TRBD2. Per the germline V gene, CDR1 is SEHNR and CDR2 is FQNEAQ (reference sequence). This CDR3 is built from 13 residues. Trimming took 7 bases from V and 3 from J; bases not matched to a gene: 6.

The rearrangement uses TRBV7-6 and TRBJ1-3; TRBD1 matches at 12 bases. After removal of 7 bases from V and 4 bases from J, the junction contained 8 bases not matched to a gene. Germline loops: CDR1 SGHVS, CDR2 FNYEAQ. CDR3 length: 16 amino acids. The CDR3 nucleotides read TGTGCCAGCACCCTCGGGACAGGGGGCGCCGGAAACACCATATATTTT. As protein: CASTLGTGGAGNTIYF.

The chain is built from TRBV24-1 and TRBJ1-5; tentatively, D is TRBD1 (6 bases). Trimming left V 7 bases short and J 6 bases short, with 18 bases between. The germline CDR1 and CDR2 sequences are KGHDR and SFDVKD. The CDR3 length is 15 residues. The CDR3 reads CATRIPQGTSQPQHF. CDR3 bases: TGTGCCACCAGGATCCCCCAGGGGACCAGTCAGCCCCAGCATTTT.

This chain uses TRBV5-1 with TRBJ2-6; 9 nucleotides agree with TRBD2. Trimming took 3 bases from V and 1 from J; bases not matched to a gene: 5. The CDR3 covers 17 residues. Germline CDR1 SGHRS, CDR2 YFSETQ. CDR3 region: CASSSSGGPSGANVLTF. DNA of the CDR3: TGCGCCAGCAGCTCGAGCGGGGGGCCTTCTGGGGCCAACGTCCTGACTTTC.

The V call is TRBV9, the J call TRBJ2-3; 16 nucleotides agree with TRBD2. Germline loops: CDR1 SGDLS, CDR2 YYNGEE. Trimming took 3 bases from V and 2 from J; bases not matched to a gene: 12. The CDR3 contains 20 residues. The CDR3 sequence: CASSALLGTSGGAVTDTQYF. The CDR3 DNA sequence: TGTGCCAGCAGCGCCCTCCTCGGGACTAGCGGGGGGGCCGTCACAGATACGCAGTATTTT. The variable domain in full, completed from reference TRBV9 and TRBJ2-3, reads DSGVTQTPKHLITATGQRVTLRCSPRSGDLSVYWYQQSLDQGLQFLIQYYNGEERAKGNILERFSAQQFPDLHSELNLSSLELGDSALYFCASSALLGTSGGAVTDTQYFGPGTRLTVL.

A single count supports this clone. This sequence joins TRBV12-3 or TRBV12-4 and TRBJ2-7; D is perhaps TRBD2 (5 bases). The V and J ends lost 3 bases and 7 bases respectively, with 10 bases between them. The CDR3 is made up of 12 amino acids. The CDR3 DNA reads TGTGCCAGCAGTTTTCCCCGGGGAGAGCAGTACTTC. Protein sequence: CASSFPRGEQYF.

The chain carries TRBV30 and TRBJ2-2; D perhaps matches TRBD2 (5 bases). The CDR3 covers 14 residues. Germline CDR1 is GTSNPN and CDR2 is SVGIG (reference sequence). V lost 4 bases, J lost 0 bases, and 9 bases lay in between. CDR3: CAWTTEANTGELFF. The CDR3 DNA reads as TGTGCCTGGACTACGGAGGCGAACACCGGGGAGCTGTTTTTT.

The chain links TRBV30 to TRBJ2-1; possible D gene TRBD2, 6 bases. The CDR3 runs 12 residues. CDR1 GTSNPN and CDR2 SVGIG come from the germline V gene (reference sequence). V lost 2 bases and J 9 bases, leaving 11 bases between the germline ends. The CDR3: CAWSPTAGEQFF. CDR3 nucleotide sequence: TGTGCCTGGAGTCCTACAGCGGGTGAGCAGTTCTTC.

This chain connects TRBV29-1 to TRBJ1-1; D unresolved. CDR3 length equals 14 residues. The V gene's germline CDR1 is SQVTM and CDR2 ANQGSEA. V gave up 4 bases and J gave up 5 bases, with 17 bases separating them. CDR3 nucleotide sequence: TGCAGCGTTGGTTCAGCGGATATGGGGACTGAAGCTTTCTTT. Translating it yields CSVGSADMGTEAFF.

CDR3 protein: CASSSTGYMNTEAFF. For the CDR3, the DNA is TGTGCCAGCAGCTCAACAGGTTACATGAACACTGAAGCTTTCTTT. The chain uses TRBV7-9 and TRBJ1-1; TRBD1 is a possible D gene (5 bases). Germline values: CDR1 SEHNR, CDR2 FQNEAQ (reference sequence). Trimming cost V 4 bases and J 0 bases, with 12 bases left between them. This CDR3 is 15 amino acids long.

The chain carries TRBV14 and TRBJ2-2, with TRBD2 matching 7 bases. V was clipped by 2 bases and J by 4 bases; unmatched bases: 10. The CDR3 has 17 amino acids. Germline assignment: CDR1 SGHDN and CDR2 FVKESK. DNA of the CDR3: TGTGCCAGCAGCCAACTCCGTGGGACTACATCCACCGGGGAGCTGTTTTTT. This translates into CASSQLRGTTSTGELFF.

The chain recombines TRBV10-3 with TRBJ1-5; the match to TRBD1 covers 7 bases. J lost 5 bases, V lost 2 bases, and 6 bases had no gene match. Germline CDR1 ENHRY, CDR2 SYGVKD. The CDR3 is made up of 15 amino acids. The CDR3 protein is CAISENRGRDQPQHF. The CDR3 DNA reads TGTGCCATCAGTGAGAACAGGGGAAGAGATCAGCCCCAGCATTTT.

This sequence joins TRBV4-3 and TRBJ2-7; tentative D call: TRBD2 (5 bases). Germline V gene sequence: CDR1 LGHNA, CDR2 YSLEER. V was shortened by 6 bases and J by 0 bases, with 12 bases between the two germline ends. The CDR3 is 14 amino acids. CDR3 nucleotide sequence: TGCGCCAGCAGTCAGGTTACTAGCTCCTACGAGCAGTACTTC. Translated, it gives CASSQVTSSYEQYF.

This clone came up a few times. The V gene is TRBV5-1, the J gene TRBJ1-1; 7 bases line up with TRBD1. Germline V gene sequence: CDR1 SGHRS, CDR2 YFSETQ. J was trimmed by 5 bases and V by 0 bases; bases with no gene match: 7. CDR3 size: 15 residues. CDR3 protein: CASSLARTGGTEAFF. CDR3 bases: TGCGCCAGCAGCTTGGCCCGGACAGGTGGTACTGAAGCTTTCTTT.

The CDR3 loop reads CAWTLDGAYEQYF. The CDR3 coding sequence is TGTGCCTGGACCCTGGACGGGGCCTACGAGCAGTACTTC. The V gene is TRBV30, the J gene TRBJ2-7; D possibly corresponds to TRBD2 (5 bases). The CDR3 spans 13 residues. Trimming stripped 4 bases from V and 2 bases from J, with 12 bases between. CDR1 GTSNPN and CDR2 SVGIG come from the germline V gene (reference sequence).

The chain recombines TRBV7-9 with TRBJ2-1; the D is unclear. This CDR3 spans 12 amino acids. The V end lost 0 bases, the J end lost 12 bases, and 9 bases lay between the germline ends. Germline V CDR1 and CDR2: SEHNR, FQNEAQ (reference sequence). DNA for the CDR3: TGTGCCAGCAGCTTAGCGAGGTTTGGGCAGTTCTTC. Protein product: CASSLARFGQFF.

This clone was seen only once. The chain uses TRBV18 and TRBJ1-2; the D is unclear. The CDR3 length is 13 residues. V was trimmed by 3 bases and J by 8 bases, leaving 13 bases between them. Germline V gene data show CDR1 as KGHSH and CDR2 as LQKENI. The CDR3 region has the DNA TGTGCCAGCTCACCGGGCCAGTTTATCGGCTACACCTTC. It codes for CASSPGQFIGYTF.

The gene calls are TRBV11-3 and TRBJ2-3, with D tentatively TRBD1 (5 bases). The CDR3 covers 14 residues. Trimming pared 1 base from V and 7 bases from J, leaving 12 bases between. Germline assignment: CDR1 SGHNT and CDR2 YENEEA. The CDR3, as DNA: TGTGCCAGCAGCTTAGGGGGCCCCGGAAATACGCAGTATTTT. It yields the protein CASSLGGPGNTQYF.

The chain couples TRBV6-4 to TRBJ2-5, with 12 bases fitting TRBD2. This CDR3 has 16 residues. In germline, CDR1 is MRHNA, CDR2 SNTAGT. The V segment lost 6 bases and the J segment 3 bases; nucleotides outside the gene matches: 8. CDR3 residues: CASSLTSGGTKETQYF. CDR3 DNA: TGTGCCAGCAGCCTCACTAGCGGGGGGACCAAAGAGACCCAGTACTTC.

The rearrangement joins TRBV4-1 to TRBJ2-3; 10 positions match TRBD2. This CDR3 has 15 amino acids. Looked up from germline, CDR1 is MGHRA and CDR2 is YSYEKL. Trimming took 1 base from V and 5 from J; bases not matched to a gene: 3. The CDR3 reads CASSQVAGGLDTQYF. CDR3 sequence (DNA): TGCGCCAGCAGCCAAGTAGCGGGGGGTCTAGATACGCAGTATTTT.